This entry lists 28 T cell receptor beta chains sequenced from one sample in a study of response to subunit inactivated influenza vaccine. Each CDR3 protein gets one entry after TCRdb re-called the RT-PCR reads with MiXCR. The sample holds around 500,000 distinct CDR3 sequences, roughly 9.7% seen once. This material consisted of PBMCs from blood, taken more than 35 days after vaccination. The source of these receptors is a man aged 45-65 years who received an inactivated influenza vaccine.

The CDR3 sequence: CASSQEISHYNSPLHF. The CDR3 DNA sequence: TGCGCCAGCAGCCAAGAAATCTCGCACTATAATTCACCCCTCCACTTT. The chain links TRBV4-3 to TRBJ1-6; D remains unclear. In germline, CDR1 is LGHNA, CDR2 YSLEER. Trimming removed 0 bases from V and 3 bases from J, with 9 bases in between. CDR3 length: 16 residues.

The CDR3 spells CSGVGHSNEQFF. CDR3 DNA: TGCAGTGGTGTGGGCCATTCCAATGAGCAGTTCTTC. This chain links TRBV20-1 with TRBJ2-1; D is ambiguous. The V end was cut by 7 bases, the J end by 6 bases, with 13 bases between. The CDR3 covers 12 residues. Germline CDR1 DFQATT, CDR2 SNEGSKA (reference sequence).

This clonotype was seen more than once but under ten times. This sequence joins TRBV7-6 and TRBJ2-2, with TRBD2 matching 13 bases. Germline CDR1 reads SGHVS; CDR2 reads FNYEAQ. This CDR3 is 15 amino acids long. V lost 4 bases and J lost 7; bases outside the gene matches: 3. This CDR3 reads CASSSGTSGIGELFF. CDR3 coding DNA: TGTGCCAGCAGCTCCGGGACTAGCGGGATCGGGGAGCTGTTTTTT.

This clonotype was recorded many times. CDR3 in DNA: TGCAGTGCTAGAGGACTAGCGGACACCTACGAGCAGTACTTC. The encoded protein is CSARGLADTYEQYF. The chain employs TRBV20-1 and TRBJ2-7, with 9 positions matching TRBD2. Germline V gene lookup returns CDR1 DFQATT and CDR2 SNEGSKA (reference sequence). The CDR3 has 14 residues. With 1 base clipped from V and 2 bases from J, the junction kept 3 bases outside the gene matches.

The chain employs TRBV4-3 and TRBJ2-7; 9 bases align to TRBD2. Per germline, CDR1 LGHNA and CDR2 YSLEER. This CDR3 has 15 amino acids. The V segment lost 4 bases and the J segment 3 bases; nucleotides outside the gene matches: 7. The CDR3 coding sequence is TGCGCCAGCAGCCGTACGGCGGGAGGGAACTACGAGCAGTACTTC. This gives the protein CASSRTAGGNYEQYF.

This rearrangement joins TRBV12-3 or TRBV12-4 to TRBJ2-1; D might be TRBD1 or TRBD2, each matching 6 bases. The CDR3 covers 15 residues. The germline V and J ends were trimmed by 5 bases and 3 bases, with 14 bases remaining between them. The DNA for the CDR3 is TGTGCCAGCAGTCTCTCGGGGGCTAACTACAATGAGCAGTTCTTC. Its protein is CASSLSGANYNEQFF.

This clonotype was observed at least ten times. The rearrangement uses TRBV10-3 and TRBJ2-1; D unresolved. Trimming removed 10 bases at V and 6 bases at J, with 19 bases between. The CDR3 contains 14 residues. Germline CDR1 and CDR2: ENHRY and SYGVKD. The CDR3 coding sequence is TGTGCCACTTCTCCGGCTAGAAAGGGCAATGAGCAGTTCTTC. Residues: CATSPARKGNEQFF.

V is TRBV11-3 and J is TRBJ2-1; 9 positions agree with TRBD1. The CDR3 length is 15 residues. V gave up 5 bases and J gave up 7 bases; unmatched junction bases: 9. The germline V gene has CDR1 SGHNT and CDR2 YENEEA. As DNA, the CDR3 is TGTGCCAGCAGCCCTAGGGACAGGGAGGAGAATGAGCAGTTCTTC. Encoded protein: CASSPRDREENEQFF.

This chain joins TRBV30 and TRBJ2-3, with 10 bases matching TRBD2. The CDR3 totals 13 residues. Germline V lookup: CDR1 GTSNPN, CDR2 SVGIG (reference sequence). V lost 6 bases and J lost 0; bases outside the gene matches: 0. In DNA form, the CDR3 reads TGTGCCTGTAGCGGGGGGAGCACAGATACGCAGTATTTT. Translation gives CACSGGSTDTQYF.

In its sample, this clonotype was seen a few times. V is TRBV6-1 and J is TRBJ1-3, with 9 bases identical to TRBD1. This CDR3 is built from 15 residues. The germline V gene encodes CDR1 MNHNS and CDR2 SASEGT. Losses at the gene ends were 5 bases for V and 2 bases for J; bases not matched to a gene: 4. This CDR3 reads CASSKQGAPGNTIYF. DNA of the CDR3: TGTGCCAGCAGTAAACAGGGGGCCCCTGGAAACACCATATATTTT.

This clonotype has only a few counts. V is TRBV12-3 or TRBV12-4 and J is TRBJ2-7, with a tentative D call TRBD2 (6 bases). The CDR3 is made up of 15 amino acids. The V gene lost 4 bases and the J gene lost 3 bases, with 16 bases spanning the gap. The CDR3 DNA is TGTGCCAGCAGTTACACGCGGGGACTTAACTACGAGCAGTACTTC. This sequence encodes CASSYTRGLNYEQYF.

V usage is TRBV11-1 and J usage is TRBJ2-2; the D gene is possibly TRBD1 (6 bases). CDR3 length: 20 amino acids. Trimming removed 6 bases at V and 0 bases at J, with 26 bases between. In germline, CDR1 is SGHAT, CDR2 FQDESV (reference sequence). The CDR3 region is CASRRGIHTRTASNTGELFF. In DNA form, the CDR3 reads TGTGCCAGCAGGAGGGGAATACATACAAGGACAGCCTCGAACACCGGGGAGCTGTTTTTT.

The table lists this clonotype with a few counts. The chain uses TRBV24-1 and TRBJ2-1; D is unresolved. The CDR3 consists of 13 residues. The V gene lost 2 bases and the J gene lost 5 bases, with 6 bases spanning the gap. Germline assignment: CDR1 KGHDR and CDR2 SFDVKD. The CDR3 nucleotides read TGTGCCACCAGTGATTCCTTCCACAATGAGCAGTTCTTC. Translation: CATSDSFHNEQFF.

The chain recombines TRBV29-1 with TRBJ2-5, with 7 bases fitting TRBD1. V shed 4 bases and J 5 bases; nucleotides not matched to a gene: 10. The CDR3 runs to 14 residues. CDR1 and CDR2 (germline): SQVTM, ANQGSEA. DNA for the CDR3: TGCAGCGTTGCAGGTCCGGGACAGTGGGAGACCCAGTACTTC. This translates into CSVAGPGQWETQYF.

V gene TRBV6-2 or TRBV6-3 combines with J gene TRBJ2-3; 13 bases are a match to TRBD2. Germline V gives CDR1 MNHEY, CDR2 SVGEGT. CDR3 length: 18 residues. V shed 4 bases, J shed 2 bases, and the junction held 9 bases outside the gene matches. In DNA, the CDR3 is TGTGCCAGCAGTTCTCGACTAGCGGGGGGTGCTTCCACAGATACGCAGTATTTT. This translates into CASSSRLAGGASTDTQYF.

The V call is TRBV29-1, the J call TRBJ2-2; 12 bases agree with TRBD2. The CDR3 is 15 amino acids. The J segment lost 9 bases and the V segment lost 0 bases, leaving 5 bases of the junction unmatched. Germline V gene lookup returns CDR1 SQVTM and CDR2 ANQGSEA. The CDR3 protein is CSVEDLTSGRRELFF. The DNA for the CDR3 is TGCAGCGTTGAAGATTTGACTAGCGGGAGACGGGAGCTGTTTTTT.

The chain recombines TRBV7-8 with TRBJ2-1; 7 positions match TRBD2. Germline V CDR1 and CDR2: SGHVS, FQNEAQ. CDR3 length: 16 residues. After removal of 4 bases from V and 0 bases from J, the junction contained 6 bases not matched to a gene. CDR3 amino acids: CASSYGLGLSYNEQFF. In DNA, the CDR3 is TGTGCCAGCAGCTACGGACTAGGACTCTCCTACAATGAGCAGTTCTTC. Based on the CDR3 plus reference TRBV7-8 and TRBJ2-1, the full variable domain is GAGVSQSPRYKVAKRGQDVALRCDPISGHVSLFWYQQALGQGPEFLTYFQNEAQLDKSGLPSDRFFAERPEGSVSTLKIQRTQQEDSAVYLCASSYGLGLSYNEQFFGPGTRLTVL.

This clonotype was seen more than once but under ten times. The chain links TRBV5-1 to TRBJ2-4; 11 bases fit TRBD2. V lost 5 bases to trimming and J lost 7 bases; unmatched junction nucleotides: 8. The length of the CDR3 is 15 residues. Germline values: CDR1 SGHRS, CDR2 YFSETQ. The CDR3 region is CASSGTSGHLNIQYF. The CDR3 nucleotides are TGCGCCAGCAGTGGGACTAGCGGACATTTGAACATTCAGTACTTC.

The rearrangement uses TRBV11-1 and TRBJ2-1, with 10 bases aligning to TRBD2. There are 15 residues in the CDR3. V was pared by 3 bases and J by 6 bases, with 5 bases of the junction left unmatched. In germline, CDR1 is SGHAT, CDR2 FQDESV (reference sequence). The chain's CDR3 is CASSFSLAGVNEQFF. The CDR3 coding sequence is TGTGCCAGCAGCTTTAGCCTAGCGGGAGTCAATGAGCAGTTCTTC.

There are many counts of this clonotype. CDR3 sequence reads: CSATFSGNTIYF. The CDR3, as DNA: TGCAGCGCAACCTTCTCTGGAAACACCATATATTTT. J is TRBJ1-3 and V is TRBV29-1, with D unclear. The germline V gene has CDR1 SQVTM and CDR2 ANQGSEA. Trimming cost V 7 bases and J 0 bases, with 7 bases left between them. The CDR3 sequence is 12 residues long. Looking up the rest from reference TRBV29-1 and TRBJ1-3 gives the full variable domain: SAVISQKPSRDICQRGTSLTIQCQVDSQVTMMFWYRQQPGQSLTLIATANQGSEATYESGFVIDKFPISRPNLTFSTLTVSNMSPEDSSIYLCSATFSGNTIYFGEGSWLTVV.

This clonotype was seen a handful of times. This chain joins TRBV7-9 and TRBJ2-2, with D uncertain. Germline values: CDR1 SEHNR, CDR2 FQNEAQ (reference sequence). Trimming took off 1 base at V and 4 bases at J, with 10 bases between the two ends. The CDR3 totals 15 residues. Here the CDR3 reads CASSLGLVGTGELFF. For the CDR3, the DNA is TGTGCCAGCAGCTTAGGTCTAGTTGGCACCGGGGAGCTGTTTTTT.

The genes are TRBV7-9 and TRBJ1-1, with D hard to call. The CDR3 runs 12 residues. Trimming took off 2 bases at V and 7 bases at J, with 8 bases between the two ends. In germline, CDR1 is SEHNR, CDR2 FQNEAQ (reference sequence). CDR3 sequence (DNA): TGTGCCAGCAGCTTATGGTCAGATGAAGCTTTCTTT. Protein product: CASSLWSDEAFF.

This clonotype turned up a few times. The chain joins TRBV7-9 to TRBJ2-7; D is perhaps TRBD2 (5 bases). The CDR3 totals 13 residues. V was trimmed by 7 bases and J by 7 bases, leaving 17 bases between them. Germline CDR1 and CDR2: SEHNR and FQNEAQ (reference sequence). CDR3 nucleotides: TGTGCCAGCAACGGACCCGGAGGAAGGGAGCAGTACTTC. This translates into CASNGPGGREQYF. Based on the CDR3 plus reference TRBV7-9 and TRBJ2-7, the full variable domain is DTGVSQNPRHKITKRGQNVTFRCDPISEHNRLYWYRQTLGQGPEFLTYFQNEAQLEKSRLLSDRFSAERPKGSFSTLEIQRTEQGDSAMYLCASNGPGGREQYFGPGTRLTVT.

The chain combines TRBV20-1 with TRBJ1-1, with a tentative D call TRBD1 (6 bases). V lost 6 bases and J 5 bases, leaving 13 bases between the germline ends. Germline V lookup: CDR1 DFQATT, CDR2 SNEGSKA (reference sequence). The CDR3 length is 12 residues. The CDR3 bases are TGCAGTGCCAAGACAGGATCAACTGAAGCTTTCTTT. Translated, it gives CSAKTGSTEAFF.

The table lists this clonotype with a count of one. Given a much more abundant clone one base away, this may be a read error. The J gene is TRBJ2-2, the V gene TRBV6-1, with 8 positions matching TRBD1. Trimming took 4 bases from V and 5 from J; bases not matched to a gene: 6. The CDR3 totals 15 residues. The V gene's germline CDR1 is MNHNS and CDR2 SASEGT. CDR3 DNA sequence: TGTGCCAGCAGTGGACAGGGGACGCAGACCGGGGAGCTGTTTTTT. This encodes CASSGQGTQTGELFF.

The table lists this clonotype with many counts. The genes are TRBV9 and TRBJ2-5; 7 bases map to TRBD2. CDR3 length: 15 residues. Trimming at V came to 3 bases and at J to 4 bases, leaving 9 bases not matched to a gene. Looked up from germline, CDR1 is SGDLS and CDR2 is YYNGEE. Here the CDR3 reads CASSEGTTLRETQYF. The DNA for the CDR3 is TGTGCCAGCAGCGAAGGGACTACTCTTCGAGAGACCCAGTACTTC.

In this sample, this clonotype turned up a few times. This chain joins TRBV29-1 and TRBJ2-1, with D hard to call. V was trimmed by 1 base and J by 4 bases, leaving 8 bases between them. From germline, CDR1 is SQVTM and CDR2 ANQGSEA. The CDR3 runs 13 residues. The CDR3 nucleotides read TGCAGCGTTGAAGGTCTGGGTTACAATGAGCAGTTCTTC. Translating gives CSVEGLGYNEQFF.

This clonotype was found a few times. The CDR3 is CATTIKRGRYLGSYEQYF. The CDR3 DNA follows: TGTGCCACCACAATTAAACGAGGGCGATACCTGGGCTCCTACGAGCAGTACTTC. J is TRBJ2-7 and V is TRBV11-2; TRBD2 is a possible D gene (5 bases). The germline V and J ends were trimmed by 10 bases and 0 bases, with 28 bases remaining between them. Per germline, CDR1 SGHAT and CDR2 FQNNGV. The CDR3 is 18 residues long.